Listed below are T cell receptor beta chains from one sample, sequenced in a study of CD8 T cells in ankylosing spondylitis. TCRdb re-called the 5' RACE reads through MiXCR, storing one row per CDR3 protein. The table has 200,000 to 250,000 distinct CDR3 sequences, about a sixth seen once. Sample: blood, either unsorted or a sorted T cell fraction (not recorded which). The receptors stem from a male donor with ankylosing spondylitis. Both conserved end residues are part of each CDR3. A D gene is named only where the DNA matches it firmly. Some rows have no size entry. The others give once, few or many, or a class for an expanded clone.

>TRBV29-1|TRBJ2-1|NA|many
CSVEGGPTYNEQFF
TGCAGCGTTGAGGGGGGGCCCACCTACAATGAGCAGTTCTTC
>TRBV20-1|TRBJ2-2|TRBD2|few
CRGEGESNTGELFF
TGCAGGGGGGAGGGAGAATCGAACACCGGGGAGCTGTTTTTT
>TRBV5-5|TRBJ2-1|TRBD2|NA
CASSPDFIASGQEQFF
TGTGCCAGCAGCCCAGATTTTATAGCTAGCGGCCAAGAGCAGTTCTTC
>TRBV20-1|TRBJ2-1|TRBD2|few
CSASRAGGNYNEQFF
TGCAGTGCTAGCCGAGCGGGGGGGAATTACAATGAGCAGTTCTTC
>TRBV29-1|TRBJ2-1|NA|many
CSVEDLRQGTPYNEQFF
TGCAGCGTTGAAGATCTACGGCAGGGTACCCCTTACAATGAGCAGTTCTTC
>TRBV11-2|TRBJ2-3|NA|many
CASSFFGPFDMGSSTDTQYF
TGTGCCAGCAGCTTTTTTGGTCCCTTTGATATGGGGAGCAGTACAGATACGCAGTATTTT
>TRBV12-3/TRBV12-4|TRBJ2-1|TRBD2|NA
CASSPSGRSSYNEQFF
TGTGCCAGCAGTCCTAGCGGGAGGAGCTCCTACAATGAGCAGTTCTTC
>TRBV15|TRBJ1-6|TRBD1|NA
CATSGDRRRSPLHF
TGTGCCACCAGCGGGGACAGGCGTCGGTCACCCCTCCACTTT
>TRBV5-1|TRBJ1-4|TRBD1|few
CASSGQGQNEKLFF
TGCGCCAGCAGCGGACAGGGGCAGAATGAAAAACTGTTTTTT
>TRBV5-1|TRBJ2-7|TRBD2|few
CASSLFTSGGYEQYF
TGCGCCAGCAGCTTGTTTACTAGCGGGGGGTACGAGCAGTACTTC
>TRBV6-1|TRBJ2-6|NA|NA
CASSGGDGFGLEGANVLTF
TGTGCCAGCAGTGGGGGTGACGGTTTTGGCTTGGAAGGGGCCAACGTCCTGACTTTC
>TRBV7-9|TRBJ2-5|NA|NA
CASSLAAELETQYF
TGTGCCAGCAGCTTAGCGGCGGAATTAGAGACCCAGTACTTC
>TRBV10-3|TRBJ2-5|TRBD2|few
CAISELAEQETQYF
TGTGCCATCAGTGAACTAGCGGAACAAGAGACCCAGTACTTC
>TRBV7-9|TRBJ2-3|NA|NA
CASSPSFIGTDTQYF
TGTGCCAGCAGCCCAAGCTTTATCGGAACAGATACGCAGTATTTT
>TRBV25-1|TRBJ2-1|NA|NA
CASSGGLGGEQFF
TGTGCCAGCAGTGGGGGCTTAGGGGGGGAGCAGTTCTTC
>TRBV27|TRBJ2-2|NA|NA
CASSFRESPGELFF
TGTGCCAGCAGTTTTCGGGAGTCCCCCGGGGAGCTGTTTTTT
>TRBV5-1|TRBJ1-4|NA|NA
CASSFVGENEKLFF
TGCGCCAGCAGCTTTGTCGGAGAGAATGAAAAACTGTTTTTT
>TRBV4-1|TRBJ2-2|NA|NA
CASSQVGYGGGELFF
TGCGCCAGCAGCCAAGTAGGCTACGGAGGCGGGGAGCTGTTTTTT
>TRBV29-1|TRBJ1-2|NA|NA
CSVEGGTTNYGYTF
TGCAGCGTTGAAGGGGGGACCACTAACTATGGCTACACCTTC
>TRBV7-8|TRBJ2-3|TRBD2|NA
CASSSSGGASDTQYF
TGTGCCAGCAGCTCGAGCGGGGGGGCATCAGATACGCAGTATTTT
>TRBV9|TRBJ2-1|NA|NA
CASSAKSYNEQFF
TGTGCCAGCAGCGCCAAGAGCTACAATGAGCAGTTCTTC
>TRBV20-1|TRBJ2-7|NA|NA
CSARDQSTYEQYF
TGCAGTGCTAGAGATCAGAGCACCTACGAGCAGTACTTC
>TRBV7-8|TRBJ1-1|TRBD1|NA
CASSWDRGGNTEAFF
TGTGCCAGCAGCTGGGACAGGGGAGGCAACACTGAAGCTTTCTTT
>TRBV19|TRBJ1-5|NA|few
CASSMTEYSNQPQHF
TGTGCCAGTAGTATGACGGAATATAGCAATCAGCCCCAGCATTTT
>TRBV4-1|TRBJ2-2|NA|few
CASSQVFHTGELFF
TGCGCCAGCAGCCAAGTTTTTCACACCGGGGAGCTGTTTTTT
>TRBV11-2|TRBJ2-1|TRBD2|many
CASSLERGVYNEQFF
TGTGCCAGCAGCCTCGAGCGGGGGGTCTACAATGAGCAGTTCTTC
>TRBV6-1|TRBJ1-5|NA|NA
CASSEVDNQPQHF
TGTGCCAGCAGTGAAGTCGACAATCAGCCCCAGCATTTT
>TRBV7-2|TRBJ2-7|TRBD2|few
CASSLVPLAVSYEQYF
TGTGCCAGCAGCTTAGTCCCCCTAGCGGTTTCCTACGAGCAGTACTTC
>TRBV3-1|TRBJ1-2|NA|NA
CASSYAQGFYGYTF
TGTGCCAGCAGCTACGCACAGGGATTCTATGGCTACACCTTC
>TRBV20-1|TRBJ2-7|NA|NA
CSAADWPPGEQYF
TGCAGTGCTGCGGACTGGCCCCCTGGCGAGCAGTACTTC
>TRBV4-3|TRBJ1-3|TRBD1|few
CASSPHYTGDSGNTIYF
TGCGCCAGCAGCCCACATTATACAGGGGATTCTGGAAACACCATATATTTT
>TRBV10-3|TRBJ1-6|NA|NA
CAIRDSDTPSYNSPLHF
TGTGCCATCAGAGACTCGGACACCCCCTCCTATAATTCACCCCTCCACTTT